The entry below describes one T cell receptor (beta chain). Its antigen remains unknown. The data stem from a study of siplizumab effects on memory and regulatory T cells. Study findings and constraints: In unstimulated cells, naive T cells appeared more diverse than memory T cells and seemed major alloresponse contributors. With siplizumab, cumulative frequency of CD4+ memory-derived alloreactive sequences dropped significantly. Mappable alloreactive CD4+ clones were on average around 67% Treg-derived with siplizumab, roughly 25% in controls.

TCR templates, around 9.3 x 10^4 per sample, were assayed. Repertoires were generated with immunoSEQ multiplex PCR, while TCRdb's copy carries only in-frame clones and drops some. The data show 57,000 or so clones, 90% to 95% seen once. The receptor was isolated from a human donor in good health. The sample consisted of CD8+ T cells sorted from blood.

The chain's CDR3 is CASSQDLGSGNTIYF. For the CDR3, the DNA is TGCGCCAGCAGCCAAGACCTGGGGTCTGGAAACACCATATATTTT. The chain carries TRBV4-1 and TRBJ1-3; D is undetermined. The V gene's germline CDR1 is MGHRA and CDR2 YSYEKL. This CDR3 has 15 amino acids. V was cut by 0 bases and J by 1 base, with 7 bases left in between.